The entry below gives a single T cell receptor (beta chain) sequence along with its context. How the authors handled the data: The authors estimated nucleated cell counts from reference gene primer amplification. Sequencing used immunoSEQ multiplex PCR; TCRdb keeps in-frame clones, though not all of them. V and J calls and clone size are given by that table; D and trimming were obtained from the DNA. Among some 200,000 clones listed, around 89% were seen once. This sample was included in a study of blood T cell repertoires in COVID-19. Background on the study: Specimens from acute and convalescent COVID-19 originated in the United States, Italy and Spain.

V dropped 3 bases and J dropped 0 bases, with 12 bases sitting between them. The CDR3 sequence is 15 residues long. Looked up from germline, CDR1 is GTSNPN and CDR2 is SVGIG (reference sequence). The TCR originated in a man aged 35-49 years with active or convalescent COVID-19. V and J are TRBV30 and TRBJ1-5; D not certain. Sequencing was carried out using peripheral blood. The CDR3 sequence: CAWSMETNSNQPQHF. The DNA of the CDR3 is TGTGCCTGGAGCATGGAGACGAATAGCAATCAGCCCCAGCATTTT. Full variable domain (outside the CDR3, taken from reference TRBV30 and TRBJ1-5): SQTIHQWPATLVQPVGSPLSLECTVEGTSNPNLYWYRQAAGRGLQLLFYSVGIGQISSEVPQNLSASRPQDRQFILSSKKLLLSDSGFYLCAWSMETNSNQPQHFGDGTRLSIL.